This T cell receptor beta chain was captured in a study of control samples from healthy donors and cancer patients. In its sample, this clone was seen once. Germline is not matched at one junction end, which may reflect a read error. The germline V gene has CDR1 SGHVS and CDR2 FQNEAQ. The CDR3 covers 15 residues. Libraries were prepared by immunoSEQ multiplex PCR; TCRdb keeps only in-frame clonotypes and omits some of them. The sample contains under 200,000 clones, roughly 94% of which appear only once. Sequences were obtained from blood. The chain has TRBV7-8 and TRBJ1-2; the D is unclear. The TCR was taken from a woman aged 40-49 years in good health. The CDR3 DNA reads TGTGCCAGCAGCCCTGGGTTGATTCAGGCCGGGCGCTATACCTTC. Translated: CASSPGLIQAGRYTF.